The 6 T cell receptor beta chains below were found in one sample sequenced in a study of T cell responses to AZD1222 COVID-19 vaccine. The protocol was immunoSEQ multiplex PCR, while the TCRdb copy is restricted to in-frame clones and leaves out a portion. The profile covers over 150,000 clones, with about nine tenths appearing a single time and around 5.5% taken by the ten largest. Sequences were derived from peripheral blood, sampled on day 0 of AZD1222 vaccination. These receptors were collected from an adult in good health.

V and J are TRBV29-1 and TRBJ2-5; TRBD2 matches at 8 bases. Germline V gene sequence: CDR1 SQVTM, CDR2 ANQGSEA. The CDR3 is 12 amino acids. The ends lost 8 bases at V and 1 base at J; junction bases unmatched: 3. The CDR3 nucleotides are TGCAGCAGCGGGGGATCCCAAGAGACCCAGTACTTC. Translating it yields CSSGGSQETQYF. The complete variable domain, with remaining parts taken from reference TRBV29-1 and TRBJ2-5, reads SAVISQKPSRDICQRGTSLTIQCQVDSQVTMMFWYRQQPGQSLTLIATANQGSEATYESGFVIDKFPISRPNLTFSTLTVSNMSPEDSSIYLCSSGGSQETQYFGPGTRLLVL.

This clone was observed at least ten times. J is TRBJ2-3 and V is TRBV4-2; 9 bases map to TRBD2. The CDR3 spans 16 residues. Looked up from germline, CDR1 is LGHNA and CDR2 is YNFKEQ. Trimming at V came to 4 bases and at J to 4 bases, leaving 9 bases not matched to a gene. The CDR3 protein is CASSPLEASGADTQYF. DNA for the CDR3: TGTGCCAGCAGCCCTTTGGAGGCTAGCGGGGCAGATACGCAGTATTTT.

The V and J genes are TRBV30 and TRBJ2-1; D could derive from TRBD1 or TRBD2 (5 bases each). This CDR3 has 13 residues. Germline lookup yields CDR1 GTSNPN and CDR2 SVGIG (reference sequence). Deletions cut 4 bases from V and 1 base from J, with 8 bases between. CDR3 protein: CAWKGPSYNEQFF. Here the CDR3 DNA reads TGTGCCTGGAAGGGACCTTCCTACAATGAGCAGTTCTTC.

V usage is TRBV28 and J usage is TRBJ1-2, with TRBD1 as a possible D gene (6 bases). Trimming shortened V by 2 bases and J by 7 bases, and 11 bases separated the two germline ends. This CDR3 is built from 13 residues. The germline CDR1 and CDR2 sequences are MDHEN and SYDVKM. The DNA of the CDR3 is TGTGCCAGCAGTTTACCGGGGGCTGGTGGCTACACCTTC. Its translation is CASSLPGAGGYTF.

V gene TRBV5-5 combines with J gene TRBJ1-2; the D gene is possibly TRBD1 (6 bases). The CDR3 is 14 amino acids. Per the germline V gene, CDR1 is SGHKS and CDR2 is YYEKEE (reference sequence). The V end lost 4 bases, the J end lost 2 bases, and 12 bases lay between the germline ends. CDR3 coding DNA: TGTGCCAGCAGCCTCGGGACATACAACTATGGCTACACCTTC. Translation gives CASSLGTYNYGYTF.

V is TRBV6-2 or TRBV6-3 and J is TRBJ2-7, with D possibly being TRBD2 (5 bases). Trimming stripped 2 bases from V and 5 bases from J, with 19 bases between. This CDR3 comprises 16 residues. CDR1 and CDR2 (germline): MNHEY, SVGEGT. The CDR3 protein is CASSYRVGLSEDEQYF. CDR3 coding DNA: TGTGCCAGCAGTTACAGAGTAGGGCTCTCGGAGGACGAGCAGTACTTC.